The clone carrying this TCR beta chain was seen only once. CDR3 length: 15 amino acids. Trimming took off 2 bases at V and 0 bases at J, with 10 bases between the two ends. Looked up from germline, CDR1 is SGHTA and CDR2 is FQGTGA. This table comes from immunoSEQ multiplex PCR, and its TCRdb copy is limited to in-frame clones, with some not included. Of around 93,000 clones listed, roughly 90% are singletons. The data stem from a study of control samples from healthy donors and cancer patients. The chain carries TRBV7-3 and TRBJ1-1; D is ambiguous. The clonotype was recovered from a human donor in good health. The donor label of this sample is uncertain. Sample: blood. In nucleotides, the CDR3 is TGTGCCAGCAGCTTACGTGGCTCCATGAACACTGAAGCTTTCTTT. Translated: CASSLRGSMNTEAFF.